This T cell receptor (beta chain) was sequenced in a study of T cell changes during pregnancy in multiple sclerosis. Method: immunoSEQ multiplex PCR; TCRdb's copy keeps in-frame clones and lacks some. Here the sample spans 45,000 to 55,000 clones, 80% to 95% being singletons. The germline gives CDR1 ENHRY, CDR2 SYGVKD. This CDR3 region has 14 residues. V was cut by 0 bases and J by 6 bases, with 8 bases left in between. This chain connects TRBV10-3 to TRBJ2-2; D gene ambiguous. This sequence was found in a female donor in good health, enrolled as a control in a pregnancy study. The sequences come from CD4+ T cells from peripheral blood mononuclear cells, collected in the second trimester of pregnancy. In nucleotides, the CDR3 is TGTGCCATCAGTGAGTCGAGTGTCGCCGGGGAGCTGTTTTTT. Translation gives CAISESSVAGELFF.